Presented here are 27 T cell receptor beta chains from one specimen sequenced in a study of spatial heterogeneity in lung cancer. TCRdb redid the calling of the 5' RACE reads with MiXCR, one entry per CDR3 protein. This sample has some 53,000 distinct CDR3 sequences, with about 7% found just once. The time point was: sample taken at primary tumor resection. The authors sequenced whole RNA from tumor, nontumor lung or frozen PBMC without sorting. The material was PBMCs, obtained at surgery. The receptors were gathered from a female donor with early-stage non-small cell lung cancer.

In its sample, this clonotype was seen many times. CDR3: CASSVISTGELFF. DNA of the CDR3: TGTGCCAGCAGCGTAATATCCACCGGGGAGCTGTTTTTT. This rearrangement joins TRBV9 to TRBJ2-2; D is ambiguous. This CDR3 spans 13 amino acids. V shed 1 base and J shed 4 bases, with 5 bases lying between them. Germline CDR1 SGDLS, CDR2 YYNGEE.

Ten or more counts support this clonotype. V gene TRBV28 combines with J gene TRBJ2-4; 7 bases map to TRBD2. The CDR3 covers 18 residues. Germline V CDR1 and CDR2: MDHEN, SYDVKM. V was pared by 2 bases and J by 2 bases, with 12 bases of the junction left unmatched. The CDR3 here is CASSLNGGGWSPKNIQYF. CDR3 nucleotide sequence: TGTGCCAGCAGTTTAAATGGCGGGGGATGGTCCCCCAAAAACATTCAGTACTTC.

The chain joins TRBV7-2 to TRBJ1-2; no reliable D call. Per germline, CDR1 SGHTA and CDR2 FQGNSA. Trimming stripped 0 bases from V and 4 bases from J, with 12 bases between. The CDR3 is 15 residues long. This chain's CDR3 is CASSLARQAPYGYTF. Here the CDR3 DNA reads TGTGCCAGCAGCTTAGCGCGGCAGGCACCCTATGGCTACACCTTC.

This clonotype occurred many times. V usage is TRBV29-1 and J usage is TRBJ1-1; unclear D gene. Germline V gene sequence: CDR1 SQVTM, CDR2 ANQGSEA. Trimming took off 4 bases at V and 0 bases at J, with 9 bases between the two ends. The CDR3 loop spans 13 amino acids. In DNA form, the CDR3 reads TGCAGCGTTGGTGGGCCTTTGAACACTGAAGCTTTCTTT. It yields the protein CSVGGPLNTEAFF.

This clonotype was detected ten times or more. The J gene is TRBJ2-5, the V gene TRBV20-1, with 12 positions matching TRBD2. Losses at the gene ends were 3 bases for V and 4 bases for J; bases not matched to a gene: 0. This CDR3 is built from 13 residues. Germline V CDR1 and CDR2: DFQATT, SNEGSKA (reference sequence). CDR3 DNA sequence: TGCAGTGCTAGGGGACTAGCGGGAGAGACCCAGTACTTC. It translates to CSARGLAGETQYF.

This clonotype was observed at least ten times. The chain joins TRBV4-2 to TRBJ2-2; TRBD1 or TRBD2 may be the D gene (7 bases each). The germline V gene encodes CDR1 LGHNA and CDR2 YNFKEQ. CDR3 length: 17 residues. Trimming removed 2 bases from V and 0 bases from J, with 13 bases in between. Here the CDR3 reads CASSQIQGRANTGELFF. The CDR3 coding sequence is TGTGCCAGCAGCCAAATACAGGGGAGGGCGAACACCGGGGAGCTGTTTTTT.

This clonotype was detected once. One base away lies a much larger clone, so this may be a sequencing read error. This chain joins TRBV4-1 and TRBJ2-6; TRBD2 is a possible D gene (5 bases). CDR1 is MGHRA, CDR2 YSYEKL, per germline. The CDR3 contains 16 residues. V lost 4 bases to trimming and J lost 0 bases, with 10 bases between them. The CDR3 reads CASSRFGDSGANVLTF. The CDR3 nucleotides read TGCGCCAGCAGCCGATTCGGGGACTCTGGGGCCAACGTCCTGACTTTC.

In nucleotides, the CDR3 is TGTGCCAGCAGCCAAGGATCTACGGGAATAGAGACCCAGTACTTC. As protein: CASSQGSTGIETQYF. The chain carries TRBV4-2 and TRBJ2-5; D is perhaps TRBD2 (5 bases). The CDR3 is made up of 15 amino acids. Between the trimmed V and J ends, which lost 1 base and 4 bases, there was a span of 13 bases. Germline V gives CDR1 LGHNA, CDR2 YNFKEQ.

The chain couples TRBV5-1 to TRBJ2-7, with 8 bases matching TRBD2. The CDR3 is 17 amino acids. In germline, CDR1 is SGHRS, CDR2 YFSETQ. The V and J ends lost 4 bases and 4 bases, in that order; junction bases with no gene match: 16. CDR3 in amino acids: CASSPTGGGNKPYEQYF. DNA for the CDR3: TGCGCCAGCAGCCCAACCGGGGGGGGAAATAAACCTTACGAGCAGTACTTC.

The chain has TRBV5-1 and TRBJ2-3; D gene ambiguous. The CDR3 is 15 amino acids. V shed 2 bases and J shed 0 bases, with 10 bases lying between them. The germline CDR1 and CDR2 sequences are SGHRS and YFSETQ. The CDR3: CASSFQTPSTDTQYF. The CDR3, as DNA: TGCGCCAGCAGCTTTCAAACGCCCAGCACAGATACGCAGTATTTT.

This clonotype has a count of ten or more. V usage is TRBV11-2 and J usage is TRBJ2-3; D remains unclear. Trimming pared 4 bases from V and 4 bases from J, leaving 3 bases between. Germline-derived CDR1 and CDR2 are SGHAT and FQNNGV. The CDR3 covers 11 residues. CDR3 DNA sequence: TGTGCCAGCAGCTGGGCAGATACGCAGTATTTT. The encoded protein is CASSWADTQYF.

Ten or more counts support this clonotype. The genes are TRBV24-1 and TRBJ2-7; either TRBD1 or TRBD2 may supply D (6 bases each). Trimming stripped 6 bases from V and 1 base from J, with 9 bases between. The CDR3 runs to 13 residues. CDR1 and CDR2 (germline): KGHDR, SFDVKD. The CDR3 reads CATSPGASYEQYF. CDR3 nucleotides: TGTGCCACCAGTCCGGGGGCATCCTACGAGCAGTACTTC.

This clonotype was seen only a few times. The rearrangement joins TRBV6-1 to TRBJ2-7; D gene ambiguous. This CDR3 region has 13 residues. Germline V lookup: CDR1 MNHNS, CDR2 SASEGT. V was pared by 1 base and J by 3 bases, with 7 bases between. The CDR3 coding sequence is TGTGCCAGCAGTGAAGTCCGGTACTACGAGCAGTACTTC. Residues: CASSEVRYYEQYF.

This clonotype was found once. Being one base from a much bigger clone, this may be a read error. This chain links TRBV6-2 or TRBV6-3 with TRBJ2-2; D tentatively reads TRBD1 or TRBD2 (6 bases each). The CDR3 length is 14 residues. Germline CDR1 is MNHEY and CDR2 is SVGEGT. Trimming cost V 11 bases and J 3 bases, with 16 bases left between them. CDR3 coding DNA: TGTGCCTGCAAGGCGGGACATTACACCGGGGAGCTGTTTTTT. Translating gives CACKAGHYTGELFF.

This rearrangement joins TRBV11-2 to TRBJ1-2; 8 nucleotides line up with TRBD1. CDR3 length equals 12 residues. V shed 5 bases, J shed 14 bases, and the junction held 10 bases outside the gene matches. Germline CDR1 reads SGHAT; CDR2 reads FQNNGV. CDR3 DNA sequence: TGTGCCAGCAGCCTGACCGGACAGGGAAAGACCTTC. Its protein product is CASSLTGQGKTF.

Remarks on this clonotype: With a much larger clone just one base away, this may be a read error. The conserved phenylalanine or tryptophan normally closing the CDR3 is absent here, so this likely arose from a read error. This chain joins TRBV6-5 and TRBJ2-4; D is ambiguous. Germline-derived CDR1 and CDR2 are MNHEY and SVGAGI. The CDR3 sequence is 18 residues long. With 6 bases removed from V and 0 bases from J, the gap between germline ends came to 21 bases. The CDR3 here is CASRSTIGSSLAKNIQYY. The CDR3 DNA sequence: TGTGCCAGCAGATCAACTATCGGCAGTAGTTTAGCCAAAAACATTCAGTACTAC.

This clonotype was counted many times. The chain employs TRBV7-6 and TRBJ2-1; 9 bases agree with TRBD2. The germline V gene has CDR1 SGHVS and CDR2 FNYEAQ. The ends lost 1 base at V and 0 bases at J; junction bases unmatched: 16. CDR3 size: 21 residues. The CDR3 bases are TGTGCCAGCAGCTTAGTGGCGGGAGGGCCTTCCTACCCGCCCTCCTACAATGAGCAGTTCTTC. It is translated as CASSLVAGGPSYPPSYNEQFF.

This clonotype was seen ten or more times. V gene TRBV2 combines with J gene TRBJ1-6; weak D call: TRBD1 (5 bases). Germline V lookup: CDR1 SNHLY, CDR2 FYNNEI. V lost 2 bases and J 2 bases, leaving 7 bases between the germline ends. This CDR3 comprises 15 residues. The CDR3 region has the DNA TGTGCCAGCAGTGAAATGGGGCCCTATAATTCACCCCTCCACTTT. This encodes CASSEMGPYNSPLHF.

At least ten counts were recorded for this clonotype. This chain uses TRBV20-1 with TRBJ2-5, with a possible D match to TRBD2 (5 bases). This CDR3 is 15 amino acids long. Germline V gives CDR1 DFQATT, CDR2 SNEGSKA (reference sequence). With 6 bases removed from V and 2 bases from J, the gap between germline ends came to 19 bases. The CDR3 sequence: CSAYPFHSGQETQYF. CDR3 bases: TGCAGTGCATATCCGTTCCATTCGGGACAAGAGACCCAGTACTTC.

The sample holds many counts of this clonotype. The V call is TRBV5-1, the J call TRBJ2-7; 8 bases are shared with TRBD2. The germline gives CDR1 SGHRS, CDR2 YFSETQ. The junction had 9 bases not matched to a gene; V was cut back by 4 bases and J by 3 bases. This CDR3 is built from 15 residues. The CDR3 DNA sequence: TGCGCCAGCAGCAAGGGCGGGGGGACATTCTACGAGCAGTACTTC. Residues: CASSKGGGTFYEQYF.

The chain employs TRBV12-3 or TRBV12-4 and TRBJ2-1; 9 bases line up with TRBD2. Unmatched junction bases numbered 11, after V lost 7 bases and J lost 7 bases. This CDR3 is built from 15 residues. The CDR3 bases are TGTGCCAGCACCCCCGCTAGCGGGGTAAAGAATGAGCAGTTCTTC. Translated: CASTPASGVKNEQFF.

This clonotype has at least ten counts. The V gene is TRBV18, the J gene TRBJ2-6, with D unclear. Germline V gives CDR1 KGHSH, CDR2 LQKENI. The CDR3 loop spans 15 amino acids. V lost 6 bases and J lost 4, with 13 bases in between. CDR3 in amino acids: CASSAGLFGANVLTF. CDR3 DNA sequence: TGTGCCAGCTCCGCCGGTCTATTCGGGGCCAACGTCCTGACTTTC. Combining the CDR3 with reference TRBV18 and TRBJ2-6 gives the whole variable domain NAGVMQNPRHLVRRRGQEARLRCSPMKGHSHVYWYRQLPEEGLKFMVYLQKENIIDESGMPKERFSAEFPKEGPSILRIQQVVRGDSAAYFCASSAGLFGANVLTFGAGSRLTVL.

This clonotype was observed many times. The CDR3 region is CASSKPGNTDTQYF. For the CDR3, the DNA is TGTGCCAGCTCAAAGCCGGGGAACACAGATACGCAGTATTTT. The J gene is TRBJ2-3, the V gene TRBV6-6; D perhaps matches TRBD2 (5 bases). The V and J ends lost 8 bases and 2 bases respectively, with 14 bases between them. The CDR3 is made up of 14 amino acids. Germline CDR1 MNHNY, CDR2 SVGAGI (reference sequence).

This clonotype was seen ten or more times. The chain combines TRBV18 with TRBJ2-3, with D perhaps given as TRBD1 or TRBD2 (5 bases each). Deletions cut 0 bases from V and 3 bases from J, with 10 bases between. The length of the CDR3 is 15 residues. Germline CDR1 and CDR2: KGHSH and LQKENI. CDR3 sequence reads: CASSPPLGDTDTQYF. CDR3 bases: TGTGCCAGCTCACCACCGCTGGGGGATACAGATACGCAGTATTTT.

This clonotype has at least ten counts. This rearrangement joins TRBV3-1 to TRBJ1-1; D is undetermined. Between the trimmed V and J ends, which lost 1 base and 0 bases, there was a span of 3 bases. This CDR3 region has 13 residues. CDR1 LGHDT and CDR2 YNNKEL come from the germline V gene (reference sequence). CDR3 amino acids: CASSQAVNTEAFF. CDR3 bases: TGTGCCAGCAGCCAAGCTGTGAACACTGAAGCTTTCTTT.

This clonotype showed up many times. The genes are TRBV12-3 or TRBV12-4 and TRBJ2-5, with TRBD2 matching over 11 bases. The CDR3 is 18 residues long. The V gene end was trimmed by 2 bases and the J gene end by 2 bases; junction bases not matched to a gene: 10. The CDR3 region is CASSLTYSTSGEQETQYF. In DNA, the CDR3 is TGTGCCAGCAGTTTAACTTACTCGACTAGCGGGGAGCAAGAGACCCAGTACTTC.

CDR3 in DNA: TGTGCCAGCAGCCAAGAGTGGGGGGCCCCCAATGAGCAGTTCTTC. Amino acids: CASSQEWGAPNEQFF. This sequence joins TRBV14 and TRBJ2-1; D may correspond to TRBD1 or TRBD2 (6 bases each). This CDR3 comprises 15 residues. The ends were cut back, 0 bases at V and 6 bases at J, with 12 bases in the middle. Germline V gene lookup returns CDR1 SGHDN and CDR2 FVKESK.